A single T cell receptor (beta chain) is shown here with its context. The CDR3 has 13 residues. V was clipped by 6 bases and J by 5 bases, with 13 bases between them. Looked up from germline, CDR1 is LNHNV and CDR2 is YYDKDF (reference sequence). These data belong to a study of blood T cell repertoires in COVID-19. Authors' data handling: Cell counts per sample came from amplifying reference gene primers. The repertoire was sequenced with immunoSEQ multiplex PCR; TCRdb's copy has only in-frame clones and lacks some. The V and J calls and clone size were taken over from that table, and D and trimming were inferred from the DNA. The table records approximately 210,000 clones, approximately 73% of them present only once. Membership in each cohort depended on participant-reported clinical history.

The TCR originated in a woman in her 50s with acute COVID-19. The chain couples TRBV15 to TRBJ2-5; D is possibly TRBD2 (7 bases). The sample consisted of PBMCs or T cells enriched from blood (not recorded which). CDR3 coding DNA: TGTGCCACCAGGGGCGGGGGCTCTGAGACCCAGTACTTC. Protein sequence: CATRGGGSETQYF.